The sequence of this T cell receptor beta chain was determined in a study of response to subunit inactivated influenza vaccine. V shed 8 bases and J shed 11 bases, with 16 bases lying between them. This CDR3 is 11 amino acids long. Germline V gene data show CDR1 as SQVTM and CDR2 as ANQGSEA. TCRdb analysed the RT-PCR reads with MiXCR anew, one entry per CDR3 protein. The table includes approximately 520,000 distinct CDR3 sequences, roughly 23% detected once. This TCR came from a man in his forties or fifties who received an inactivated influenza vaccine. The chain combines TRBV29-1 with TRBJ2-1, with a possible D match to TRBD1 (6 bases). Sequences were derived from CD4+ T cells sorted from PBMCs, sampled about 5 days after vaccination. CDR3 protein: CSPARDTKQFF. The CDR3 coding sequence is TGCAGCCCGGCCCGGGACACCAAGCAGTTCTTC.